Shown below are 27 T cell receptor beta chains from a single sample sequenced in a study of blood T cell repertoires in COVID-19 (dated by TCRdb to the early 2020s). Library prep was done by the immunoSEQ multiplex PCR assay. TCRdb retrieved this table from immuneACCESS and kept in-frame rearrangements only. Not all clones are present; in checked studies, unresolved V genes account for under half, and no reason is known for the remainder. The sample table contains fewer than 250,000 clones; only one count was recorded for roughly nine tenths of them. The ten largest clones capture around 1.1% of the sample. Specimen: peripheral blood. The receptors stem from a man between 25 and 39 years old with acute or convalescent COVID-19.

The gene calls are TRBV7-9 and TRBJ2-7, with TRBD2 as a possible D gene (6 bases). CDR1 and CDR2 (germline): SEHNR, FQNEAQ (reference sequence). The CDR3 is 14 residues long. V lost 0 bases to trimming and J lost 0 bases, with 6 bases between them. The CDR3 sequence is CASSLAGGSYEQYF. The CDR3 DNA is TGTGCCAGCAGCTTAGCGGGGGGCTCCTACGAGCAGTACTTC.

The count of this clone is one. The chain recombines TRBV4-1 with TRBJ2-2; 9 bases align to TRBD2. This CDR3 region has 16 residues. Unmatched junction bases numbered 10, after V lost 3 bases and J lost 8 bases. CDR1 is MGHRA, CDR2 YSYEKL, per germline. CDR3 sequence: CASSHRVAGVSGELFF. In DNA, the CDR3 is TGCGCCAGCAGCCACAGGGTAGCGGGAGTGTCTGGGGAGCTGTTTTTT.

This chain links TRBV19 with TRBJ2-4, with 8 bases identical to TRBD2. Trimming cost V 4 bases and J 1 base; bases outside gene matches: 3. The CDR3 runs to 15 residues. The V gene's germline CDR1 is LNHDA and CDR2 SQIVND (reference sequence). Here the CDR3 reads CASSKGGRAKNIQYF. CDR3 DNA: TGTGCCAGTAGTAAAGGCGGGAGGGCCAAAAACATTCAGTACTTC.

This clone was found a few times. This chain links TRBV18 with TRBJ1-3; 8 positions agree with TRBD1. This CDR3 region has 18 residues. V lost 0 bases to trimming and J lost 0 bases; unmatched junction nucleotides: 7. Germline V gives CDR1 KGHSH, CDR2 LQKENI. The CDR3 loop is CASSPPNPGQVSGNTIYF. Written as DNA, the CDR3 is TGTGCCAGCTCACCACCCAATCCGGGACAGGTCTCTGGAAACACCATATATTTT.

This clone was counted only a few times. The rearrangement uses TRBV19 and TRBJ1-6; 7 bases agree with TRBD1. The J segment lost 9 bases and the V segment lost 5 bases, leaving 4 bases of the junction unmatched. The germline gives CDR1 LNHDA, CDR2 SQIVND (reference sequence). The CDR3 covers 13 residues. The CDR3, as DNA: TGTGCCAGTAGTGTTGGGACAGCTTCACCCCTCCACTTT. Translated: CASSVGTASPLHF.

The J gene is TRBJ2-3, the V gene TRBV19, with D maybe TRBD2 (5 bases). The germline V gene encodes CDR1 LNHDA and CDR2 SQIVND (reference sequence). This CDR3 is 17 amino acids long. V was cut by 6 bases and J by 6 bases, with 25 bases left in between. The CDR3 DNA sequence: TGTGCCAGTAGCTCAGCCTCCCAGGCCGGGGTACGGGATACGCAGTATTTT. This gives the protein CASSSASQAGVRDTQYF. The entire variable domain, with the rest obtained from reference TRBV19 and TRBJ2-3, is as follows: DGGITQSPKYLFRKEGQNVTLSCEQNLNHDAMYWYRQDPGQGLRLIYYSQIVNDFQKGDIAEGYSVSREKKESFPLTVTSAQKNPTAFYLCASSSASQAGVRDTQYFGPGTRLTVL.

The chain joins TRBV12-5 to TRBJ2-3, with a possible D match to TRBD2 (5 bases). With 6 bases removed from V and 1 base from J, the gap between germline ends came to 20 bases. This CDR3 has 17 amino acids. Germline CDR1 reads LGHNT; CDR2 reads FRNRAP. DNA for the CDR3: TGTGCTAGTGGATGGGGTGGGAGAAGCTTTGGCACAGATACGCAGTATTTT. It specifies CASGWGGRSFGTDTQYF.

This rearrangement joins TRBV6-5 to TRBJ2-1, with 7 bases that match TRBD2. The V gene end was trimmed by 3 bases and the J gene end by 3 bases; junction bases not matched to a gene: 8. CDR1 is MNHEY and CDR2 is SVGAGI in the germline V gene. This CDR3 contains 16 residues. CDR3 protein: CASSYEGRAGYNEQFF. CDR3 nucleotide sequence: TGTGCCAGCAGTTATGAGGGGAGGGCGGGCTACAATGAGCAGTTCTTC.

This chain connects TRBV4-1 to TRBJ2-2; TRBD1 might be the D (6 bases). CDR1 is MGHRA, CDR2 YSYEKL, per germline. This CDR3 comprises 14 residues. Trimming left V 1 base short and J 5 bases short, with 8 bases between. The CDR3 loop reads CASSQVGATGELFF. The DNA for the CDR3 is TGCGCCAGCAGCCAAGTGGGGGCAACCGGGGAGCTGTTTTTT.

This clone has just a few counts. This chain's CDR3 is CASSQWTGGNQPQHF. The CDR3 nucleotides read TGTGCCAGCAGCCAATGGACAGGGGGCAATCAGCCCCAGCATTTT. The J gene is TRBJ1-5, the V gene TRBV4-2; TRBD1 matches 9 bases. The junction had 1 base not matched to a gene; V was cut back by 2 bases and J by 2 bases. CDR3 size: 15 residues. Germline values: CDR1 LGHNA, CDR2 YNFKEQ.

The chain employs TRBV6-1 and TRBJ1-6; D ambiguous. Germline CDR1 and CDR2: MNHNS and SASEGT. This CDR3 has 16 residues. V was trimmed by 4 bases and J by 7 bases, leaving 17 bases between them. The CDR3, as DNA: TGTGCCAGCAGTGTTTCCCAAGGAGGGATAAATTCACCCCTCCACTTT. This encodes CASSVSQGGINSPLHF.

The chain links TRBV2 to TRBJ2-3; TRBD2 agrees at 12 bases. This CDR3 comprises 18 residues. The V gene's germline CDR1 is SNHLY and CDR2 FYNNEI. V gave up 9 bases and J gave up 0 bases; unmatched junction bases: 13. CDR3 residues: CARKLAGGSPPSTDTQYF. CDR3 coding DNA: TGTGCCAGGAAACTAGCGGGGGGCAGCCCACCTAGCACAGATACGCAGTATTTT.

The chain joins TRBV29-1 to TRBJ2-1; 10 bases are shared with TRBD2. The CDR3 is 14 amino acids. Germline-derived CDR1 and CDR2 are SQVTM and ANQGSEA. J was trimmed by 10 bases and V by 6 bases; bases with no gene match: 12. CDR3: CSVARSGRASEQFF. The CDR3 DNA is TGCAGCGTGGCGCGAAGCGGGAGGGCGTCGGAGCAGTTCTTC.

CDR3 protein: CASSSPSGSLGYEQYF. Written as DNA, the CDR3 is TGTGCCAGCAGTTCTCCTAGCGGGAGTTTAGGCTACGAGCAGTACTTC. The chain employs TRBV28 and TRBJ2-7; 10 bases are a match to TRBD2. The CDR3 covers 16 residues. J gave up 3 bases and V 4 bases, and 9 bases lay outside the gene matches. Germline V gene data show CDR1 as MDHEN and CDR2 as SYDVKM.

The rearrangement links TRBV4-2 to TRBJ2-4; D is possibly TRBD2 (5 bases). V dropped 0 bases and J dropped 1 base, with 13 bases sitting between them. The length of the CDR3 is 17 residues. Germline-derived CDR1 and CDR2 are LGHNA and YNFKEQ. The CDR3, as DNA: TGTGCCAGCAGCCAAGATATGGTTAGCGCGGCCAAAAACATTCAGTACTTC. Protein sequence: CASSQDMVSAAKNIQYF.

This clone was seen once. The V call is TRBV27, the J call TRBJ1-1; 7 nucleotides match TRBD1. This CDR3 comprises 18 residues. Per germline, CDR1 MNHEY and CDR2 SMNVEV (reference sequence). The J segment lost 1 base and the V segment lost 5 bases, leaving 16 bases of the junction unmatched. The chain's CDR3 is CASSRLDRVKVRNTEAFF. Here the CDR3 DNA reads TGTGCCAGCAGTCGCTTAGACAGGGTGAAAGTCCGGAACACTGAAGCTTTCTTT.

The chain joins TRBV7-9 to TRBJ1-3, with TRBD1 matching 8 bases. After removal of 4 bases from V and 4 bases from J, the junction contained 12 bases not matched to a gene. The CDR3 is 17 amino acids. Germline assignment: CDR1 SEHNR and CDR2 FQNEAQ (reference sequence). The DNA for the CDR3 is TGTGCCAGCAGCTCCCGGGACAGGCCTTTGACGGGAAACACCATATATTTT. It encodes CASSSRDRPLTGNTIYF.

The chain uses TRBV6-1 and TRBJ2-1, with 10 bases that match TRBD2. Germline lookup yields CDR1 MNHNS and CDR2 SASEGT. The CDR3 has 18 amino acids. V trimming: 0 bases; J trimming: 0 bases; junction bases outside the gene matches: 5. The CDR3 DNA is TGTGCCAGCAGTGAAGCGTGGGTAGCGGGGGGCTCCTACAATGAGCAGTTCTTC. As protein: CASSEAWVAGGSYNEQFF.

V gene TRBV7-9 combines with J gene TRBJ2-1, with TRBD2 matching 9 bases. Germline-derived CDR1 and CDR2 are SEHNR and FQNEAQ (reference sequence). The CDR3 totals 16 residues. Germline trimming cut 5 bases from V and 6 bases from J; bases unmatched to any gene: 11. The CDR3 sequence: CASSHPSGGKTNEQFF. In nucleotides, the CDR3 is TGTGCCAGCAGCCACCCAAGCGGGGGGAAGACCAATGAGCAGTTCTTC.

The chain couples TRBV18 to TRBJ2-3; D not certain. Trimming pared 0 bases from V and 1 base from J, leaving 8 bases between. CDR1 is KGHSH and CDR2 is LQKENI in the germline V gene. CDR3 length: 15 amino acids. The CDR3 DNA reads TGTGCCAGCTCACCACCGTCTATTGGCACAGATACGCAGTATTTT. Translating gives CASSPPSIGTDTQYF. Filled out from reference TRBV18 and TRBJ2-3, the complete variable domain reads NAGVMQNPRHLVRRRGQEARLRCSPMKGHSHVYWYRQLPEEGLKFMVYLQKENIIDESGMPKERFSAEFPKEGPSILRIQQVVRGDSAAYFCASSPPSIGTDTQYFGPGTRLTVL.

The genes are TRBV7-8 and TRBJ2-3; D not certain. Trimming removed 5 bases at V and 0 bases at J, with 15 bases between. The CDR3 contains 16 residues. Germline V gives CDR1 SGHVS, CDR2 FQNEAQ. CDR3 in DNA: TGTGCCAGCAGCCCAACAAGAGGTGCTAGCACAGATACGCAGTATTTT. This translates into CASSPTRGASTDTQYF.

This clone was detected only a few times. This chain joins TRBV7-3 and TRBJ2-7, with D possibly TRBD2 on 6 matching bases. V lost 4 bases to trimming and J lost 5 bases, with 15 bases between them. CDR1 SGHTA and CDR2 FQGTGA come from the germline V gene. CDR3 length: 14 residues. CDR3 amino acids: CASSSLGGRHEQYF. The DNA of the CDR3 is TGTGCCAGCAGCTCACTGGGGGGTAGGCACGAGCAGTACTTC. Variable domain in full (rest from reference TRBV7-3 and TRBJ2-7): GAGVSQTPSNKVTEKGKYVELRCDPISGHTALYWYRQSLGQGPEFLIYFQGTGAADDSGLPNDRFFAVRPEGSVSTLKIQRTERGDSAVYLCASSSLGGRHEQYFGPGTRLTVT.

V usage is TRBV5-1 and J usage is TRBJ2-1; 10 bases are shared with TRBD2. V lost 4 bases to trimming and J lost 5 bases; unmatched junction nucleotides: 6. The CDR3 runs 15 residues. Germline assignment: CDR1 SGHRS and CDR2 YFSETQ. CDR3 nucleotides: TGCGCCAGCAGCCCCGCCGGGACTAGCGACAATGAGCAGTTCTTC. Its protein product is CASSPAGTSDNEQFF. The complete variable domain, with remaining parts taken from reference TRBV5-1 and TRBJ2-1, reads KAGVTQTPRYLIKTRGQQVTLSCSPISGHRSVSWYQQTPGQGLQFLFEYFSETQRNKGNFPGRFSGRQFSNSRSEMNVSTLELGDSALYLCASSPAGTSDNEQFFGPGTRLTVL.

This rearrangement joins TRBV19 to TRBJ1-1; possible D gene TRBD1, 5 bases. Germline V CDR1 and CDR2: LNHDA, SQIVND (reference sequence). The V gene lost 2 bases and the J gene lost 3 bases, with 10 bases spanning the gap. CDR3 length: 14 amino acids. In nucleotides, the CDR3 is TGTGCCAGTAGTATAAGTGGGGGGGACACTGAAGCTTTCTTT. This gives the protein CASSISGGDTEAFF. The whole variable domain, filled in from reference TRBV19 and TRBJ1-1, reads DGGITQSPKYLFRKEGQNVTLSCEQNLNHDAMYWYRQDPGQGLRLIYYSQIVNDFQKGDIAEGYSVSREKKESFPLTVTSAQKNPTAFYLCASSISGGDTEAFFGQGTRLTVV.

The chain is built from TRBV28 and TRBJ2-3; D gene unclear. CDR3 size: 15 residues. V was clipped by 4 bases and J by 0 bases, with 11 bases between them. Per germline, CDR1 MDHEN and CDR2 SYDVKM. The DNA for the CDR3 is TGTGCCAGCAGTTCCCCGGTTCCTAGCACAGATACGCAGTATTTT. Amino acids: CASSSPVPSTDTQYF.

The chain combines TRBV28 with TRBJ1-2, with TRBD1 matching 7 bases. V was pared by 8 bases and J by 7 bases, with 16 bases of the junction left unmatched. Per germline, CDR1 MDHEN and CDR2 SYDVKM. The CDR3 totals 15 residues. In DNA form, the CDR3 reads TGTGCCAGCGGACAGACAGGGATAGTCTTGAGTGGCTACACCTTC. Its protein is CASGQTGIVLSGYTF.

V gene TRBV12-3 or TRBV12-4 combines with J gene TRBJ2-1; the D gene is possibly TRBD1 (6 bases). Trimming shortened V by 3 bases and J by 8 bases, and 8 bases separated the two germline ends. CDR3 length: 12 amino acids. CDR3 loop: CASSFRGYEQFF. DNA for the CDR3: TGTGCCAGCAGTTTTAGGGGGTATGAGCAGTTCTTC.